One and the same sample provided the 27 T cell receptor beta chains below, sequenced in a study of CD8 T cells in Susac syndrome. RNA was extracted with the RNeasy kit, and a quantity of roughly 0.45 to 1 ug was reverse transcribed using random hexamers. TCRdb redid the calling of the immunoSEQ multiplex PCR reads with MiXCR, one entry per CDR3 protein. The sample lists 150,000 to 200,000 distinct CDR3 sequences, 93% seen once, with more than 0.11% in the top ten. The sequencing sample was made of CD4+ T cells from PBMCs. The receptors here all came from a human donor in good health.

This rearrangement joins TRBV29-1 to TRBJ2-3, with 15 positions matching TRBD2. This CDR3 comprises 16 residues. Germline trimming cut 6 bases from V and 2 bases from J; bases unmatched to any gene: 6. Germline V gene lookup returns CDR1 SQVTM and CDR2 ANQGSEA. This chain's CDR3 is CSVTGLAGGLTDTQYF. For the CDR3, the DNA is TGCAGCGTAACGGGACTAGCGGGGGGCCTCACAGATACGCAGTATTTT.

The chain employs TRBV2 and TRBJ2-2; 7 nucleotides match TRBD2. V trimming: 5 bases; J trimming: 2 bases; junction bases outside the gene matches: 5. The germline V gene has CDR1 SNHLY and CDR2 FYNNEI. The CDR3 spans 15 residues. Here the CDR3 reads CASSSGTTNTGELFF. DNA of the CDR3: TGTGCCAGCAGTTCCGGGACTACAAACACCGGGGAGCTGTTTTTT.

The gene calls are TRBV9 and TRBJ2-1; D possibly corresponds to TRBD1 (6 bases). V shed 3 bases and J shed 8 bases, with 21 bases lying between them. Germline V gene sequence: CDR1 SGDLS, CDR2 YYNGEE. The CDR3 spans 16 residues. In nucleotides, the CDR3 is TGTGCCAGCAGCGCCAGGGGTCCCGGTCGGGACGATGAGCAGTTCTTC. As protein: CASSARGPGRDDEQFF.

The genes are TRBV5-1 and TRBJ2-7; no clear D. The CDR3 has 14 residues. Germline CDR1 reads SGHRS; CDR2 reads YFSETQ. The V gene lost 7 bases and the J gene lost 1 base, with 15 bases spanning the gap. CDR3 nucleotides: TGCGCCAGCTCCTCCGGCCTCAGATCCTACGAGCAGTACTTC. Amino acids: CASSSGLRSYEQYF.

This clonotype is a singleton in its sample. The rearrangement links TRBV7-9 to TRBJ1-5; D might be TRBD1 (6 bases). The V gene lost 10 bases and the J gene lost 3 bases, with 13 bases spanning the gap. The CDR3 sequence is 13 residues long. Germline V gene sequence: CDR1 SEHNR, CDR2 FQNEAQ (reference sequence). The CDR3 is CATAQGTNQPQHF. CDR3 DNA sequence: TGTGCCACCGCGCAGGGGACCAATCAGCCCCAGCATTTT.

The V gene is TRBV11-2, the J gene TRBJ2-5; maybe TRBD2 (5 bases). In germline, CDR1 is SGHAT, CDR2 FQNNGV. CDR3 length: 14 amino acids. Trimming removed 5 bases from V and 5 bases from J, with 15 bases in between. CDR3 DNA: TGTGCCAGCAGCCCTTGGACTGTTGGGGAGACCCAGTACTTC. Translated: CASSPWTVGETQYF.

The count of this clonotype is one. The chain carries TRBV18 and TRBJ1-1, with a tentative D call TRBD1 (5 bases). The length of the CDR3 is 13 residues. In germline, CDR1 is KGHSH, CDR2 LQKENI. Trimming took off 3 bases at V and 8 bases at J, with 13 bases between the two ends. The CDR3 protein is CASSPSGDREAFF. CDR3 DNA: TGTGCCAGCTCACCCTCGGGGGACCGCGAAGCTTTCTTT.

The chain is built from TRBV3-1 and TRBJ2-7; weak D call: TRBD2 (6 bases). The CDR3 extends over 15 amino acids. The germline V and J ends were trimmed by 2 bases and 6 bases, with 17 bases remaining between them. Germline lookup yields CDR1 LGHDT and CDR2 YNNKEL (reference sequence). DNA for the CDR3: TGTGCCAGCAGCCAAATTTCTGGAGGGGCGGGCGAGCAGTACTTC. Translating it yields CASSQISGGAGEQYF.

The J gene is TRBJ1-1, the V gene TRBV23-1; D call uncertain. TRBV23-1 is noted as an ORF with a role that remains uncertain. The germline V and J ends were trimmed by 3 bases and 8 bases, with 10 bases remaining between them. This CDR3 contains 12 residues. DNA for the CDR3: TGCGCCAGCAGTCACACGACAAGGGAAGCTTTCTTT. Translated: CASSHTTREAFF.

The chain links TRBV12-3 or TRBV12-4 to TRBJ1-1; D gene unclear. The CDR3 contains 14 residues. V lost 8 bases and J lost 0, with 13 bases in between. Here the CDR3 reads CASGNTVLNTEAFF. In DNA, the CDR3 is TGTGCCAGCGGAAATACAGTGTTGAACACTGAAGCTTTCTTT.

The gene calls are TRBV5-1 and TRBJ2-6, with 9 bases lining up with TRBD1. The CDR3 runs 16 residues. V gave up 4 bases and J gave up 4 bases; unmatched junction bases: 6. Germline CDR1 is SGHRS and CDR2 is YFSETQ. This CDR3 is CASSAGTGSGANVLTF. The CDR3 region has the DNA TGCGCCAGCAGCGCCGGGACAGGGAGCGGGGCCAACGTCCTGACTTTC. Full variable domain (outside the CDR3, taken from reference TRBV5-1 and TRBJ2-6): KAGVTQTPRYLIKTRGQQVTLSCSPISGHRSVSWYQQTPGQGLQFLFEYFSETQRNKGNFPGRFSGRQFSNSRSEMNVSTLELGDSALYLCASSAGTGSGANVLTFGAGSRLTVL.

This clonotype was recorded only once. In DNA, the CDR3 is TGCGCCAGCACCTCACGGACAGAGGCCTACGAGCAGTACTTC. It specifies CASTSRTEAYEQYF. The chain combines TRBV5-1 with TRBJ2-7, with D perhaps matching TRBD1 (6 bases). There are 14 residues in the CDR3. Germline assignment: CDR1 SGHRS and CDR2 YFSETQ. V was trimmed by 6 bases and J by 2 bases, leaving 15 bases between them.

The J gene is TRBJ2-3, the V gene TRBV5-1; D unresolved. With 4 bases removed from V and 0 bases from J, the gap between germline ends came to 6 bases. There are 13 residues in the CDR3. Germline values: CDR1 SGHRS, CDR2 YFSETQ. Written as DNA, the CDR3 is TGCGCCAGCAGCCCCTTTAGCACAGATACGCAGTATTTT. It yields the protein CASSPFSTDTQYF. The full variable domain, rest sourced from reference TRBV5-1 and TRBJ2-3, is KAGVTQTPRYLIKTRGQQVTLSCSPISGHRSVSWYQQTPGQGLQFLFEYFSETQRNKGNFPGRFSGRQFSNSRSEMNVSTLELGDSALYLCASSPFSTDTQYFGPGTRLTVL.

The chain uses TRBV20-1 and TRBJ2-3, with TRBD2 as a possible D gene (7 bases). The CDR3 runs to 17 residues. Trimming cost V 5 bases and J 0 bases, with 21 bases left between them. Per the germline V gene, CDR1 is DFQATT and CDR2 is SNEGSKA (reference sequence). CDR3 loop: CSAGGNGGPFSTDTQYF. The CDR3 DNA sequence: TGCAGTGCTGGGGGAAACGGGGGGCCTTTTAGCACAGATACGCAGTATTTT.

V and J are TRBV10-2 and TRBJ1-6; a possible D gene is TRBD1 (5 bases). Germline CDR1 WSHSY, CDR2 SAAADI. Trimming took off 5 bases at V and 7 bases at J, with 12 bases between the two ends. This CDR3 comprises 14 residues. Here the CDR3 reads CASSQWGANSPLHF. CDR3 DNA: TGCGCCAGCAGTCAGTGGGGCGCGAATTCACCCCTCCACTTT.

The rearrangement links TRBV14 to TRBJ2-7; a possible D gene is TRBD2 (5 bases). There are 13 residues in the CDR3. With 1 base removed from V and 6 bases from J, the gap between germline ends came to 10 bases. Germline V gene lookup returns CDR1 SGHDN and CDR2 FVKESK. The CDR3 spells CASSQVNGGEQYF. CDR3 coding DNA: TGTGCCAGCAGCCAAGTCAACGGAGGCGAGCAGTACTTC.

The chain has TRBV20-1 and TRBJ2-7; 13 nucleotides align to TRBD2. Trimming took 3 bases from V and 3 from J; bases not matched to a gene: 5. The CDR3 loop spans 15 amino acids. Germline CDR1 and CDR2: DFQATT and SNEGSKA (reference sequence). CDR3: CSARELAGGLYEQYF. The CDR3 DNA is TGCAGTGCTAGGGAACTAGCGGGGGGGCTCTACGAGCAGTACTTC.

The chain couples TRBV4-1 to TRBJ1-5; possible D gene TRBD1, 6 bases. Trimming stripped 0 bases from V and 0 bases from J, with 15 bases between. Per germline, CDR1 MGHRA and CDR2 YSYEKL. The CDR3 covers 18 residues. In nucleotides, the CDR3 is TGCGCCAGCAGCCAAGATTACGGGACACTCTTTAGCAATCAGCCCCAGCATTTT. It codes for CASSQDYGTLFSNQPQHF.

V is TRBV20-1 and J is TRBJ1-1; D is ambiguous. Looked up from germline, CDR1 is DFQATT and CDR2 is SNEGSKA (reference sequence). V was clipped by 1 base and J by 6 bases, with 12 bases between them. The CDR3 extends over 13 amino acids. DNA for the CDR3: TGCAGTGCTAGAGTTCCCCCCGTCCCTGAAGCTTTCTTT. Its translation: CSARVPPVPEAFF.

V usage is TRBV9 and J usage is TRBJ2-1; no clear D gene. Germline CDR1 SGDLS, CDR2 YYNGEE. Trimming pared 0 bases from V and 0 bases from J, leaving 7 bases between. This CDR3 is built from 15 residues. As DNA, the CDR3 is TGTGCCAGCAGCGTAGGGTTTAGCTCCTACAATGAGCAGTTCTTC. Amino acids: CASSVGFSSYNEQFF.

This chain links TRBV4-1 with TRBJ1-1; D perhaps matches TRBD1 (6 bases). The CDR3 is 15 amino acids. Trimming shortened V by 4 bases and J by 8 bases, and 20 bases separated the two germline ends. Germline-derived CDR1 and CDR2 are MGHRA and YSYEKL. The CDR3 nucleotides read TGCGCCAGCAGCCTCACTATTCCAGGGGCTGAGGAAGCTTTCTTT. Protein sequence: CASSLTIPGAEEAFF.

The chain combines TRBV3-1 with TRBJ1-1; D not resolved. The CDR3 consists of 16 residues. Germline V gene lookup returns CDR1 LGHDT and CDR2 YNNKEL (reference sequence). Trimming left V 4 bases short and J 1 base short, with 16 bases between. The CDR3 region has the DNA TGTGCCAGCAGCCCCTTTTTCCGGTTAGAGAACACTGAAGCTTTCTTT. Protein sequence: CASSPFFRLENTEAFF.

This chain connects TRBV7-9 to TRBJ2-3, with a possible D match to TRBD2 (6 bases). V lost 4 bases and J 7 bases, leaving 21 bases between the germline ends. Germline assignment: CDR1 SEHNR and CDR2 FQNEAQ (reference sequence). The CDR3 runs to 16 residues. CDR3 in DNA: TGTGCCAGCAGCTCCCCCCGGCAGGGACTCCATTATACGCAGTATTTT. It codes for CASSSPRQGLHYTQYF.

CDR3: CASSGGQTRGDEAFF. In DNA form, the CDR3 reads TGCGCCAGCAGCGGGGGTCAGACCAGGGGAGATGAAGCTTTCTTT. The rearrangement joins TRBV5-1 to TRBJ1-1; maybe TRBD1 (6 bases). Trimming stripped 4 bases from V and 7 bases from J, with 20 bases between. This CDR3 comprises 15 residues. Per germline, CDR1 SGHRS and CDR2 YFSETQ. The variable domain in full, with the rest retrieved from reference TRBV5-1 and TRBJ1-1, is KAGVTQTPRYLIKTRGQQVTLSCSPISGHRSVSWYQQTPGQGLQFLFEYFSETQRNKGNFPGRFSGRQFSNSRSEMNVSTLELGDSALYLCASSGGQTRGDEAFFGQGTRLTVV.

The rearrangement joins TRBV28 to TRBJ1-2, with 9 bases fitting TRBD1. The CDR3 contains 14 residues. After removal of 5 bases from V and 4 bases from J, the junction contained 5 bases not matched to a gene. Germline CDR1 is MDHEN and CDR2 is SYDVKM. The CDR3 nucleotides read TGTGCCAGCAGTCTCTCGACAGGGGGCTATGGCTACACCTTC. This gives the protein CASSLSTGGYGYTF.

CDR3 bases: TGTGCCAGCAGGACCGGGACAGGATCGTTCGGCTACACCTTC. Translation gives CASRTGTGSFGYTF. The chain employs TRBV2 and TRBJ1-2, with TRBD1 matching 8 bases. V lost 6 bases and J lost 8; bases outside the gene matches: 11. CDR1 and CDR2 (germline): SNHLY, FYNNEI. This CDR3 has 14 residues.

The chain carries TRBV18 and TRBJ1-2; 7 positions match TRBD1. The CDR3 length is 13 residues. Germline V gene data show CDR1 as KGHSH and CDR2 as LQKENI. J was trimmed by 3 bases and V by 3 bases; bases with no gene match: 1. CDR3 sequence reads: CASSPGTDYGYTF. The CDR3 region has the DNA TGTGCCAGCTCACCCGGGACAGACTATGGCTACACCTTC.